This paragraph reports one T cell receptor beta chain. Given a much more abundant clone one base away, this may be a read error. The CDR3 spans 12 residues. Trimming at V came to 7 bases and at J to 6 bases, leaving 5 bases not matched to a gene. The germline CDR1 and CDR2 sequences are MNHEY and SVGEGT. This record comes from a study of response to subunit inactivated influenza vaccine. A single record per CDR3 protein comes from TCRdb applying MiXCR to the RT-PCR reads. In the table there are approximately 500,000 distinct CDR3 sequences, 10% to 15% of which are singletons. The TCR was taken from a man aged 50 to 60 who received an inactivated influenza vaccine. Specimen: PBMCs from blood, collected more than 35 days after vaccination. The V call is TRBV6-2 or TRBV6-3, the J call TRBJ2-7; TRBD2 matches 8 bases. The CDR3, as DNA: TGTGCCAGCACTAAAACTAGCGGCGAGCAGTACTTC. Translating it yields CASTKTSGEQYF.